This entry lists 24 T cell receptor beta chains sequenced from one sample in a study of blood T cell repertoires in COVID-19. The assay was immunoSEQ multiplex PCR, and TCRdb's table has in-frame clones only and misses some. Among about 110,000 clones, 84% were seen once, and the ten largest hold 6.6%. The specimen was peripheral blood. The receptor source for this set is a woman aged 45-65 years with acute or convalescent COVID-19.

V and J are TRBV6-1 and TRBJ1-1, with a possible D match to TRBD1 (6 bases). Trimming stripped 2 bases from V and 1 base from J, with 11 bases between. The CDR3 is 15 residues long. Germline-derived CDR1 and CDR2 are MNHNS and SASEGT. The DNA of the CDR3 is TGTGCCAGCAGTGAAATATGGACAGAGAACACTGAAGCTTTCTTT. Translating gives CASSEIWTENTEAFF.

The rearrangement joins TRBV18 to TRBJ1-4; 7 nucleotides match TRBD1. This CDR3 is 15 amino acids long. Trimming cost V 3 bases and J 1 base; bases outside gene matches: 2. CDR1 is KGHSH, CDR2 LQKENI, per germline. The CDR3 is CASSPDRLTNEKLFF. Here the CDR3 DNA reads TGTGCCAGCTCACCGGACAGGCTAACTAATGAAAAACTGTTTTTT. Supplemented by reference TRBV18 and TRBJ1-4, the full variable domain reads NAGVMQNPRHLVRRRGQEARLRCSPMKGHSHVYWYRQLPEEGLKFMVYLQKENIIDESGMPKERFSAEFPKEGPSILRIQQVVRGDSAAYFCASSPDRLTNEKLFFGSGTQLSVL.

The J gene is TRBJ2-3, the V gene TRBV2; TRBD2 aligns across 14 bases. CDR1 SNHLY and CDR2 FYNNEI come from the germline V gene. The CDR3 has 15 amino acids. V was pared by 4 bases and J by 8 bases, with 5 bases of the junction left unmatched. In DNA, the CDR3 is TGTGCCAGCAGTGGACTAGCGGGGGGGCTTGGTACGCAGTATTTT. Protein product: CASSGLAGGLGTQYF.

The chain links TRBV10-3 to TRBJ2-5, with a possible D match to TRBD1 (5 bases). The CDR3 contains 16 residues. V lost 0 bases to trimming and J lost 0 bases, with 11 bases between them. From germline, CDR1 is ENHRY and CDR2 SYGVKD. The CDR3 reads CAISESGRAHQETQYF. In DNA, the CDR3 is TGTGCCATCAGTGAGTCGGGCAGGGCCCACCAAGAGACCCAGTACTTC.

The V call is TRBV2, the J call TRBJ2-7; D gene uncertain. V gave up 11 bases and J gave up 3 bases, with 11 bases separating them. From germline, CDR1 is SNHLY and CDR2 FYNNEI. The length of the CDR3 is 11 residues. CDR3 sequence reads: CAVDGDYEQYF. CDR3 nucleotides: TGTGCCGTAGACGGAGACTACGAGCAGTACTTC.

The chain employs TRBV6-1 and TRBJ2-2, with D possibly matching TRBD1 (5 bases). CDR3 length equals 13 residues. Between the trimmed V and J ends, which lost 0 bases and 6 bases, there was a span of 5 bases. CDR1 is MNHNS, CDR2 SASEGT, per germline. The CDR3 DNA follows: TGTGCCAGCAGTGAAGCAGGGGCCGGGGAGCTGTTTTTT. Encoded protein: CASSEAGAGELFF.

J is TRBJ2-7 and V is TRBV6-1; D remains unclear. The CDR3 is 16 amino acids. V was pared by 0 bases and J by 2 bases, with 14 bases between. Germline V CDR1 and CDR2: MNHNS, SASEGT. The CDR3 DNA follows: TGTGCCAGCAGTGAAGCGTATCCAGGTTCCACCTACGAGCAGTACTTC. The encoded protein is CASSEAYPGSTYEQYF.

V is TRBV5-1 and J is TRBJ1-6; 9 bases agree with TRBD1. The CDR3 has 15 residues. V gave up 4 bases and J gave up 10 bases; unmatched junction bases: 9. In germline, CDR1 is SGHRS, CDR2 YFSETQ. CDR3 nucleotides: TGCGCCAGCAGCGCCTACGGGACAGGGAGGTCACCCCTCCACTTT. Translation: CASSAYGTGRSPLHF.

The gene calls are TRBV19 and TRBJ1-2; no clear D. The V end lost 3 bases, the J end lost 2 bases, and 10 bases lay between the germline ends. The germline V gene has CDR1 LNHDA and CDR2 SQIVND (reference sequence). The CDR3 spans 14 residues. For the CDR3, the DNA is TGTGCCAGTAGTATCAGCGGACCCAACTATGGCTACACCTTC. Protein product: CASSISGPNYGYTF.

The chain has TRBV3-1 (or the pseudogene TRBV3-2) and TRBJ2-7; D is undetermined. The V end was cut by 1 base, the J end by 2 bases, with 12 bases between. The CDR3 contains 15 residues. The V gene's germline CDR1 is LGHDT and CDR2 YNNKEL (reference sequence). Written as DNA, the CDR3 is TGTGCCAGCAGCCAAGTTACGGTGGCGGCCTACGAGCAGTACTTC. The encoded protein is CASSQVTVAAYEQYF.

In nucleotides, the CDR3 is TGCGCCAGCAGCCAAGTTCAGGTCATTGGGACAGCGCCCGGAGGGAACACTGAAGCTTTCTTT. Translating it yields CASSQVQVIGTAPGGNTEAFF. The genes are TRBV4-1 and TRBJ1-1, with 7 bases lining up with TRBD1. CDR1 is MGHRA, CDR2 YSYEKL, per germline. The ends lost 1 base at V and 1 base at J; junction bases unmatched: 21. This CDR3 contains 21 residues.

This chain connects TRBV25-1 to TRBJ2-1; D may be TRBD2 (6 bases). Germline CDR1 reads MGHDK; CDR2 reads SYGVNS. The CDR3 extends over 11 amino acids. V lost 7 bases and J lost 11, with 12 bases in between. Here the CDR3 DNA reads TGTGCCAGCATCGGGTGGACTAAGCAGTTCTTC. It codes for CASIGWTKQFF.

V usage is TRBV30 and J usage is TRBJ1-2, with no clear D. The CDR3 runs to 12 residues. V was pared by 2 bases and J by 8 bases, with 12 bases between. From germline, CDR1 is GTSNPN and CDR2 SVGIG (reference sequence). CDR3 nucleotide sequence: TGTGCCTGGAGTTCCAGGACTTGGGGCTACACCTTC. Translating gives CAWSSRTWGYTF.

The chain employs TRBV19 and TRBJ1-5; 12 bases are shared with TRBD1. Germline V gene sequence: CDR1 LNHDA, CDR2 SQIVND (reference sequence). This CDR3 has 19 amino acids. After removal of 5 bases from V and 3 bases from J, the junction contained 14 bases not matched to a gene. The CDR3 DNA sequence: TGTGCCAGTAGTCCTCGTCCCGGGACAGGGGGCGCCTTCAATCAGCCCCAGCATTTT. It is translated as CASSPRPGTGGAFNQPQHF.

This clone was counted a single time. The V and J genes are TRBV5-1 and TRBJ2-1; 8 bases line up with TRBD2. The CDR3 sequence is 17 residues long. Trimming cost V 3 bases and J 10 bases; bases outside gene matches: 18. Germline-derived CDR1 and CDR2 are SGHRS and YFSETQ. In DNA form, the CDR3 reads TGCGCCAGCAGCTCCGATGGAGTCTCGCGGGGGGTTAAAGAGCAGTTCTTC. Translation: CASSSDGVSRGVKEQFF.

The chain uses TRBV10-3 and TRBJ1-1; no reliable D call. This CDR3 is built from 12 residues. The V and J ends lost 4 bases and 7 bases respectively, with 10 bases between them. From germline, CDR1 is ENHRY and CDR2 SYGVKD. The DNA for the CDR3 is TGTGCCATCAGTGGGTCGCGGCTTGAAGCTTTCTTT. Residues: CAISGSRLEAFF.

CDR3 bases: TGTGCCATCAGTGGGGCGGGGAGCTCCTACAATGAGCAGTTCTTC. Its protein product is CAISGAGSSYNEQFF. The rearrangement links TRBV10-3 to TRBJ2-1; tentatively, D is TRBD2 (6 bases). Trimming removed 4 bases from V and 0 bases from J, with 10 bases in between. CDR1 is ENHRY, CDR2 SYGVKD, per germline. The CDR3 loop spans 15 amino acids.

About this clone itself: The same CDR3 is also encoded by other DNA sequences in this sample. The chain is built from TRBV5-1 and TRBJ1-2; TRBD1 matches 10 bases. The V and J ends lost 4 bases and 4 bases, in that order; junction bases with no gene match: 4. Germline V gene data show CDR1 as SGHRS and CDR2 as YFSETQ. The CDR3 is made up of 14 amino acids. The CDR3 DNA sequence: TGCGCCAGCAGCCTGGGACAGGGGAGCTATGGCTACACCTTC. This gives the protein CASSLGQGSYGYTF.

This clone has just one count. V and J are TRBV10-3 and TRBJ1-2, with 10 bases that match TRBD1. The V gene end was trimmed by 6 bases and the J gene end by 3 bases; junction bases not matched to a gene: 1. CDR1 and CDR2 (germline): ENHRY, SYGVKD. The CDR3 is made up of 13 amino acids. CDR3 protein: CAIRDRGDYGYTF. For the CDR3, the DNA is TGTGCCATCAGGGACAGGGGGGACTATGGCTACACCTTC.

The CDR3 loop is CASRELLSDYGYTF. CDR3 DNA sequence: TGTGCCAGTAGGGAGCTTCTGTCGGACTATGGCTACACCTTC. The chain couples TRBV19 to TRBJ1-2; D is ambiguous. Germline V lookup: CDR1 LNHDA, CDR2 SQIVND (reference sequence). The ends were cut back, 6 bases at V and 3 bases at J, with 14 bases in the middle. This CDR3 is 14 amino acids long.

The rearrangement links TRBV24-1 to TRBJ2-7, with D possibly TRBD1 on 5 matching bases. The V end was cut by 3 bases, the J end by 2 bases, with 19 bases between. The CDR3 is 17 residues long. Germline lookup yields CDR1 KGHDR and CDR2 SFDVKD. CDR3 nucleotides: TGTGCCACCAGTGATAAGGGGTGGGAACAGCCTACCTACGAGCAGTACTTC. This gives the protein CATSDKGWEQPTYEQYF.

The V and J genes are TRBV11-2 and TRBJ2-2; D gene unclear. The V end lost 1 base, the J end lost 6 bases, and 6 bases lay between the germline ends. Germline CDR1 reads SGHAT; CDR2 reads FQNNGV. The CDR3 loop spans 13 amino acids. The CDR3 here is CASSLGLAGELFF. Here the CDR3 DNA reads TGTGCCAGCAGCTTAGGGCTCGCCGGGGAGCTGTTTTTT.

Here the CDR3 DNA reads TGTGCCAGCTTCGGAGCGGGGGGCCTCGTTTCCTACAATGAGCAGTTCTTC. Translation: CASFGAGGLVSYNEQFF. The rearrangement joins TRBV2 to TRBJ2-1; 9 bases match TRBD2. This CDR3 contains 17 residues. V gave up 8 bases and J gave up 1 base; unmatched junction bases: 12. The germline CDR1 and CDR2 sequences are SNHLY and FYNNEI.

The chain joins TRBV5-1 to TRBJ1-1; TRBD1 aligns across 9 bases. This CDR3 has 14 residues. From germline, CDR1 is SGHRS and CDR2 YFSETQ. Trimming at V came to 4 bases and at J to 4 bases, leaving 5 bases not matched to a gene. Here the CDR3 reads CASSQTGGSTEAFF. In nucleotides, the CDR3 is TGCGCCAGCAGCCAGACAGGGGGGAGCACTGAAGCTTTCTTT.